This TCR beta chain appears in the sequencing data of a study of T cell repertoires in aging, cancer and after chemotherapy. This clonotype was observed a handful of times. The CDR3 loop spans 14 amino acids. The V and J ends lost 6 bases and 1 base respectively, with 9 bases between them. The template was genomic DNA from peripheral blood, not RNA. A mixed TRB-A/B primer pool amplified rearranged TRB by multiplex touch-down PCR. TCRdb re-called the multiplex PCR reads with MiXCR, one entry per CDR3 protein. This sample yields 1,500 to 2,000 distinct CDR3 sequences, of which around 25% are seen a single time; 35% to 50% belongs to the top ten.

Sequencing was done on a sample of blood. The TCR was taken from a human donor with a solid tumor. The chain is built from TRBV12-3 or TRBV12-4 and TRBJ1-4; D gene unclear. The CDR3 region is CASRWGVTNEKLFF. In DNA, the CDR3 is TGTGCCAGCAGGTGGGGAGTAACTAATGAAAAACTGTTTTTT.